The next 5 T cell receptor beta chains were all read from a single sample in a study of cytomegalovirus exposure and HLA in healthy donors. The PCR contained 60 Vbeta and 13 Jbeta primers. Assay used: immunoSEQ multiplex PCR; TCRdb lists only in-frame clones, some missing. This sample's table reports 200,000 to 250,000 clones. Sequencing was done on a sample of PBMCs. Source of these receptors: a girl between 2 and 10 years old in good health and CMV-seropositive.

The genes are TRBV5-1 and TRBJ2-3; no clear D gene. The V and J ends lost 5 bases and 4 bases respectively, with 5 bases between them. The CDR3 is 11 residues long. The germline V gene encodes CDR1 SGHRS and CDR2 YFSETQ. The CDR3 nucleotides are TGCGCCAGCAGGTCCGCAGATACGCAGTATTTT. Its translation is CASRSADTQYF.

The chain combines TRBV19 with TRBJ1-1, with D possibly TRBD1 on 6 matching bases. V was clipped by 1 base and J by 1 base, with 10 bases between them. CDR3 size: 15 residues. Germline values: CDR1 LNHDA, CDR2 SQIVND (reference sequence). In DNA form, the CDR3 reads TGTGCCAGTAGTATAGCAGGGGCTGGGAACACTGAAGCTTTCTTT. It translates to CASSIAGAGNTEAFF.

The rearrangement links TRBV6-1 to TRBJ2-7; D ambiguous. CDR3 length: 14 residues. Germline lookup yields CDR1 MNHNS and CDR2 SASEGT. V was cut by 3 bases and J by 2 bases, with 11 bases left in between. CDR3 region: CASSDVQRPYEQYF. CDR3 coding DNA: TGTGCCAGCAGTGACGTGCAGAGGCCCTACGAGCAGTACTTC.

The chain joins TRBV25-1 to TRBJ1-4; perhaps TRBD1 as D (6 bases). The CDR3 spans 15 residues. Trimming left V 7 bases short and J 3 bases short, with 15 bases between. Germline CDR1 and CDR2: MGHDK and SYGVNS. CDR3 nucleotides: TGTGCCAGCACATCGGGGGGGGCCGCTAATGAAAAACTGTTTTTT. Its protein is CASTSGGAANEKLFF.

V usage is TRBV28 and J usage is TRBJ2-4, with 7 bases matching TRBD1. The CDR3 runs to 17 residues. CDR1 is MDHEN, CDR2 SYDVKM, per germline. J gave up 2 bases and V 3 bases, and 10 bases lay outside the gene matches. The CDR3 region is CASSFMPQGDTKNIQYF. DNA for the CDR3: TGTGCCAGCAGTTTTATGCCGCAGGGGGACACCAAAAACATTCAGTACTTC.